This TCR beta chain was sequenced in a study of T cells after posttransplantation cyclophosphamide. Whole-study findings and limits: Donor-recipient repertoire similarity was low at 1-2 months, rising over year one. Blood and skin or GI T cell repertoires showed limited TRB overlap. TRB clonality was highly associated with recipient CMV seropositivity and reactivation.

Of note for this clone: Its antigen is not identified.

CDR1 and CDR2 (germline): SNHLY, FYNNEI. This CDR3 contains 14 residues. V was shortened by 6 bases and J by 8 bases, with 17 bases between the two germline ends. Measured with immunoSEQ multiplex PCR; TCRdb has only the in-frame clones, and not every one. The table shows some 53,000 clones, with more than 70% occurring only once. This sequence joins TRBV2 and TRBJ2-4, with D perhaps matching TRBD2 (6 bases). Sequencing was done on a sample of PBMCs. This TCR came from a man aged 30 to 45 with a blood cancer, CMV-positive, and with a related stem cell donor. CDR3 nucleotides: TGTGCCAGCAGGGTTGGGGGGATCTGGGACATTCAGTACTTC. Its protein product is CASRVGGIWDIQYF.